The 17 T cell receptor beta chains listed next were all sequenced from one sample in a study of OX40 agonist ivuxolimab in advanced cancers. Clones were read by immunoSEQ multiplex PCR, and TCRdb kept only the in-frame ones, dropping some. Among about 22,000 clones listed, roughly 90% were seen once. The source material was CD4+ or CD8+ T cells sorted from blood, sampled in a trial of the OX40 agonist ivuxolimab. The receptors were sampled from an adult with an advanced solid tumor such as melanoma, head and neck, liver or kidney cancer.

This clone has just one count. This chain connects TRBV9 to TRBJ2-7; 7 bases are shared with TRBD2. The CDR3 loop spans 14 amino acids. Trimming at V came to 3 bases and at J to 2 bases, leaving 5 bases not matched to a gene. Germline V lookup: CDR1 SGDLS, CDR2 YYNGEE. Written as DNA, the CDR3 is TGTGCCAGCAGCGGGGGGACTACCGCCTACGAGCAGTACTTC. It encodes CASSGGTTAYEQYF.

The V gene is TRBV9, the J gene TRBJ2-5; a possible D gene is TRBD1 (6 bases). The germline V gene encodes CDR1 SGDLS and CDR2 YYNGEE. Trimming pared 8 bases from V and 5 bases from J, leaving 13 bases between. The CDR3 is 12 residues long. CDR3 nucleotide sequence: TGTGCCAGTAGGGGGAGTGGGGAGACCCAGTACTTC. Its protein is CASRGSGETQYF.

This clone came up a few times. The gene calls are TRBV6-1 and TRBJ1-2; 9 positions match TRBD1. The ends lost 6 bases at V and 4 bases at J; junction bases unmatched: 3. The CDR3 loop spans 13 amino acids. Germline lookup yields CDR1 MNHNS and CDR2 SASEGT. For the CDR3, the DNA is TGTGCCAGCAGAGGACAGGGGAGCTATGGCTACACCTTC. It yields the protein CASRGQGSYGYTF.

CDR3 in DNA: TGTGCTACCTCCGGGGAAAAAAGATACGAGCAGTACTTC. This translates into CATSGEKRYEQYF. The chain couples TRBV28 to TRBJ2-7; possible D gene TRBD2, 5 bases. This CDR3 has 13 residues. CDR1 and CDR2 (germline): MDHEN, SYDVKM.

This clone has more than one count but fewer than ten. The V call is TRBV4-1, the J call TRBJ1-4, with unresolved D. Germline V gene data show CDR1 as MGHRA and CDR2 as YSYEKL. Trimming removed 4 bases at V and 4 bases at J, with 13 bases between. The CDR3 loop spans 15 amino acids. This CDR3 is CASSPEAGLNEKLFF. The CDR3 bases are TGCGCCAGCAGCCCGGAGGCGGGTCTTAATGAAAAACTGTTTTTT.

The chain combines TRBV9 with TRBJ1-1; D might be TRBD1 (5 bases). This CDR3 is 15 amino acids long. Germline V lookup: CDR1 SGDLS, CDR2 YYNGEE. V lost 3 bases and J 5 bases, leaving 17 bases between the germline ends. CDR3 DNA sequence: TGTGCCAGCAGCGCCTCTTGGGGGGGTTTTACTGAAGCTTTCTTT. Amino acid sequence: CASSASWGGFTEAFF. The full variable domain, rest sourced from reference TRBV9 and TRBJ1-1, is DSGVTQTPKHLITATGQRVTLRCSPRSGDLSVYWYQQSLDQGLQFLIQYYNGEERAKGNILERFSAQQFPDLHSELNLSSLELGDSALYFCASSASWGGFTEAFFGQGTRLTVV.

The V gene is TRBV6-6, the J gene TRBJ1-1; 7 bases map to TRBD1. The J segment lost 2 bases and the V segment lost 5 bases, leaving 8 bases of the junction unmatched. This CDR3 has 15 residues. Per the germline V gene, CDR1 is MNHNY and CDR2 is SVGAGI (reference sequence). This CDR3 is CASSGLGQSNTEAFF. CDR3 DNA sequence: TGTGCCAGCAGTGGCTTGGGACAGTCAAACACTGAAGCTTTCTTT.

The chain uses TRBV27 and TRBJ2-5; TRBD2 matches 9 bases. With V trimmed by 5 bases and J by 4 bases, 8 bases remained unmatched. This CDR3 is built from 15 residues. Looked up from germline, CDR1 is MNHEY and CDR2 is SMNVEV (reference sequence). In DNA form, the CDR3 reads TGTGCCAGCAGTCCCTTAGCGGGAGATCCAGAGACCCAGTACTTC. Its protein product is CASSPLAGDPETQYF.

V is TRBV5-1 and J is TRBJ2-7; 15 nucleotides align to TRBD2. From germline, CDR1 is SGHRS and CDR2 YFSETQ. The V segment lost 4 bases and the J segment 6 bases; nucleotides outside the gene matches: 2. The CDR3 length is 14 residues. CDR3 amino acids: CASSGTSGGLEQYF. Here the CDR3 DNA reads TGCGCCAGCAGCGGGACTAGCGGGGGGCTCGAGCAGTACTTC.

This rearrangement joins TRBV11-2 to TRBJ2-5, with D unresolved. Trimming took off 3 bases at V and 5 bases at J, with 10 bases between the two ends. Per germline, CDR1 SGHAT and CDR2 FQNNGV. The CDR3 covers 13 residues. The CDR3 nucleotides read TGTGCCAGCAGCTTGGACGGATGGGAGACCCAGTACTTC. Encoded protein: CASSLDGWETQYF.

This chain joins TRBV1 and TRBJ2-3; the table's D gene call, TRBD2, was not cross checked with the DNA. TRBV1 is reported as a pseudogene. This CDR3 comprises 18 residues. The CDR3 loop reads CTSSQVEYLAGYTDTQYF. CDR3 DNA sequence: TGCACCAGCAGCCAAGTCGAATACCTAGCGGGATACACAGATACGCAGTATTTT.

The chain couples TRBV4-1 to TRBJ2-7, with TRBD1 matching 8 bases. CDR3 size: 15 residues. The J segment lost 7 bases and the V segment lost 3 bases, leaving 11 bases of the junction unmatched. Germline V gene lookup returns CDR1 MGHRA and CDR2 YSYEKL. The CDR3 sequence: CASSQFQGAQKEQYF. Written as DNA, the CDR3 is TGCGCCAGCAGCCAGTTTCAGGGGGCGCAGAAAGAGCAGTACTTC.

This chain connects TRBV6-1 to TRBJ1-1; a weak D match, TRBD1 (6 bases). CDR1 and CDR2 from the germline V gene are MNHNS and SASEGT. V was clipped by 8 bases and J by 4 bases, with 17 bases between them. The CDR3 covers 14 residues. The CDR3 DNA reads TGTGCCAGCGTGTCGGCGGGGGCGAGCACTGAAGCTTTCTTT. Protein sequence: CASVSAGASTEAFF.

The rearrangement joins TRBV11-2 to TRBJ2-5; 11 nucleotides agree with TRBD2. The CDR3 extends over 16 amino acids. Per the germline V gene, CDR1 is SGHAT and CDR2 is FQNNGV. The V gene end was trimmed by 0 bases and the J gene end by 2 bases; junction bases not matched to a gene: 2. The chain's CDR3 is CASSLDRLAGQETQYF. The CDR3, as DNA: TGTGCCAGCAGCTTAGATCGACTAGCGGGACAAGAGACCCAGTACTTC.

This chain connects TRBV7-2 to TRBJ2-5, with TRBD2 as a possible D gene (5 bases). The V and J ends lost 3 bases and 5 bases respectively, with 19 bases between them. In germline, CDR1 is SGHTA, CDR2 FQGNSA. The CDR3 extends over 16 amino acids. The CDR3 spells CASSFGVLLGRETQYF. CDR3 coding DNA: TGTGCCAGCAGCTTTGGGGTGTTACTAGGGCGGGAGACCCAGTACTTC.

The chain employs TRBV29-1 and TRBJ2-7, with D possibly TRBD1 on 6 matching bases. Trimming took 4 bases from V and 2 from J, leaving 15 bases between them. The CDR3 runs to 14 residues. The germline V gene encodes CDR1 SQVTM and CDR2 ANQGSEA. The CDR3 DNA reads TGCAGCGTTGGGGGCCAGGGGAAAACCTACGAGCAGTACTTC. It translates to CSVGGQGKTYEQYF.

There are a few counts of this clone. The chain carries TRBV29-1 and TRBJ1-1, with D possibly matching TRBD1 (6 bases). Germline CDR1 and CDR2: SQVTM and ANQGSEA. The V and J ends lost 5 bases and 4 bases respectively, with 14 bases between them. CDR3 size: 13 residues. This CDR3 is CSVSYREGTEAFF. The CDR3 DNA reads as TGCAGCGTTTCCTACAGGGAGGGCACTGAAGCTTTCTTT.